This T cell receptor beta chain came from a study of T cells in Graves' hyperthyroidism and ophthalmopathy. Germline-derived CDR1 and CDR2 are GTSNPN and SVGIG (reference sequence). This CDR3 has 18 residues. With 0 bases clipped from V and 3 bases from J, the junction kept 9 bases outside the gene matches. RNA transcripts provided the source from which TCR beta CDR3 regions were amplified. The study used the HTBI primer set for a first-round RT-PCR of the TCR CDR3. TCRdb reanalysed the multiplex PCR reads using MiXCR and keeps one entry per CDR3 protein. The sample records approximately 590,000 distinct CDR3 sequences, around 14% being singletons. Study-level points and caveats: Ophthalmopathy could be told apart from stable hyperthyroidism with a 13 V-J model.

In regard to this clonotype: Its antigen is still unknown.

The chain uses TRBV30 and TRBJ2-1; TRBD2 matches 12 bases. The sequenced material came from blood. The source is a woman aged 30 to 39 with Graves' hyperthyroidism. The CDR3 region has the DNA TGTGCCTGGAGTGTACCTACTAGCGGGAGGTGGAACTACAATGAGCAGTTCTTC. This gives the protein CAWSVPTSGRWNYNEQFF.